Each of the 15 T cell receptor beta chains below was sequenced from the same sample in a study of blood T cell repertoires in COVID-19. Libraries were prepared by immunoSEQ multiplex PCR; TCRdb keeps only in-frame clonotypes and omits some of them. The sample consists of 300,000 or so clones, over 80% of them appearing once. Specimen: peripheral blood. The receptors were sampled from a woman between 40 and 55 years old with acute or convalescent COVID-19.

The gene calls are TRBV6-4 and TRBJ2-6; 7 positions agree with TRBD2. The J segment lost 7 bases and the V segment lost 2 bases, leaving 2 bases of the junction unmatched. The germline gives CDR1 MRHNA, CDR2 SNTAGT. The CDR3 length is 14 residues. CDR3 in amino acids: CASSDPTSANVLTF. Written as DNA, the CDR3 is TGTGCCAGCAGTGACCCGACTAGCGCCAACGTCCTGACTTTC.

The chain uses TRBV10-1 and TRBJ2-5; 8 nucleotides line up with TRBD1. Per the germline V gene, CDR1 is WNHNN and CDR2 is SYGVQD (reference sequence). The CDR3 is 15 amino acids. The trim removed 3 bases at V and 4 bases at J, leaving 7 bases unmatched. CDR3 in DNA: TGCGCCAGCAGTGAAGTAGGCAGGGGGCCAGAGACCCAGTACTTC. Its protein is CASSEVGRGPETQYF.

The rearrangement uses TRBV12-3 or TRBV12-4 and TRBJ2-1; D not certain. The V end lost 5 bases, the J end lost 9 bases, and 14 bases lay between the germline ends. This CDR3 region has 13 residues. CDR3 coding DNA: TGTGCCAGCAGTCCGCCCGGCTGGAGTGAGCAGTTCTTC. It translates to CASSPPGWSEQFF.

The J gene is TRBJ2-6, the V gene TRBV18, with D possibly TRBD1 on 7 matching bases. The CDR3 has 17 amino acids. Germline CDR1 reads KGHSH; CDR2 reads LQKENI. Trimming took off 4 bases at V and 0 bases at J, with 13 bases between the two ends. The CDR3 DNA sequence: TGTGCCAGCTCACGCGGGACAGTCAGCTCTGGGGCCAACGTCCTGACTTTC. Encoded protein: CASSRGTVSSGANVLTF.

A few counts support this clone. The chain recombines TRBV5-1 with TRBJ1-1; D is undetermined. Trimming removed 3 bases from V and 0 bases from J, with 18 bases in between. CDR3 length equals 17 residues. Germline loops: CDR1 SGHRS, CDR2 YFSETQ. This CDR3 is CASSSIGRGKMNTEAFF. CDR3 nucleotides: TGCGCCAGCAGCTCCATCGGGCGGGGTAAAATGAACACTGAAGCTTTCTTT.

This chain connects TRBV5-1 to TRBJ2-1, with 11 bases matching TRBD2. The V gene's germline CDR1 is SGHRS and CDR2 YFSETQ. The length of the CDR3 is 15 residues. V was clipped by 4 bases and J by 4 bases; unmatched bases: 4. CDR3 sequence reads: CASSTGLAGYNEQFF. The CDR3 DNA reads TGCGCCAGCAGCACAGGACTAGCGGGTTACAATGAGCAGTTCTTC.

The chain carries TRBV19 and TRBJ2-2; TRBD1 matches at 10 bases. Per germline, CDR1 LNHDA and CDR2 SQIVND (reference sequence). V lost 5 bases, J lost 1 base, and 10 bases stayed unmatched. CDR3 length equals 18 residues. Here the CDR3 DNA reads TGTGCCAGTAGTCCCCAGGGACAGGGGAGAAGGAACACCGGGGAGCTGTTTTTT. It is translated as CASSPQGQGRRNTGELFF.

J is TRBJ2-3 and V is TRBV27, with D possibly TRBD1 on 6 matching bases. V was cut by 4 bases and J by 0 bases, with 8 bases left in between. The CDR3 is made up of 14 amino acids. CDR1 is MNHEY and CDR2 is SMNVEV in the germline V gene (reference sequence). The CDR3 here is CASSSRGSTDTQYF. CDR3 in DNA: TGTGCCAGCAGTTCCAGGGGCAGCACAGATACGCAGTATTTT.

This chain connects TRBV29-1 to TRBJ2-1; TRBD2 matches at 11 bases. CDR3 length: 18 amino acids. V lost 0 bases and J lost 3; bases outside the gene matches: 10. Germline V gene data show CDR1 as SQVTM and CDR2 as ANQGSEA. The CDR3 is CSVEDLQLAGAIYNEQFF. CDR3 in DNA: TGCAGCGTTGAAGATCTTCAACTAGCGGGAGCGATCTACAATGAGCAGTTCTTC.

Written as DNA, the CDR3 is TGTGCCAGTAGTCCCGGACAGGGTTTAGCTTTCTTT. This codes for CASSPGQGLAFF. V is TRBV19 and J is TRBJ1-1; 8 nucleotides match TRBD1. CDR3 length equals 12 residues. Germline CDR1 is LNHDA and CDR2 is SQIVND (reference sequence). Unmatched junction bases numbered 6, after V lost 5 bases and J lost 10 bases.

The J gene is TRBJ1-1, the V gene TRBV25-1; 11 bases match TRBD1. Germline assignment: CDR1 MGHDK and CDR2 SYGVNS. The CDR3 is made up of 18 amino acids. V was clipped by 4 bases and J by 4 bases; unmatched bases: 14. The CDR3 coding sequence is TGTGCCAGCAGTGCCCGCCCGGGACAGGGGGACCAAACCACTGAAGCTTTCTTT. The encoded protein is CASSARPGQGDQTTEAFF.

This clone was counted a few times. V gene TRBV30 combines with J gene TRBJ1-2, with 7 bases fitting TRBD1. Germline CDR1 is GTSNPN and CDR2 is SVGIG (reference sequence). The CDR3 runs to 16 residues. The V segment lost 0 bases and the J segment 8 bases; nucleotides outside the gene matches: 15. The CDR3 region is CAWSVPSHRGWRGYTF. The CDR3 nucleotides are TGTGCCTGGAGTGTCCCATCCCACAGGGGCTGGAGGGGCTACACCTTC.

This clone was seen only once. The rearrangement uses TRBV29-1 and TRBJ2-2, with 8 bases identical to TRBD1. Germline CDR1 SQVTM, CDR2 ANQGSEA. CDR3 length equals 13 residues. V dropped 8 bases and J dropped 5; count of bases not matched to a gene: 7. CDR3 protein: CSTADRGTGELFF. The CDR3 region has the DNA TGCAGCACGGCCGACAGGGGAACCGGGGAGCTGTTTTTT.

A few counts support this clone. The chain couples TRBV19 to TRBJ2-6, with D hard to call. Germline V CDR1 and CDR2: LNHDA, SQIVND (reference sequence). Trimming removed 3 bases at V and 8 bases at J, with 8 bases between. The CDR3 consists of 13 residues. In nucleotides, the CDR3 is TGTGCCAGTAGTATCGGCAGGACCAACGTCCTGACTTTC. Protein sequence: CASSIGRTNVLTF.

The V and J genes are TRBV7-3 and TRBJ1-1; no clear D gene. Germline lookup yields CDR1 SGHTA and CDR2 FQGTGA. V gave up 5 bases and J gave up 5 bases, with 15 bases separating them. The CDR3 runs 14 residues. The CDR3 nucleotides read TGTGCCAGCAGCACGACTCCCCTCGGAACTGAAGCTTTCTTT. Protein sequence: CASSTTPLGTEAFF.